Each of the 9 T cell receptor beta chains below was sequenced from the same sample in a study of CD8+ T cells in alopecia areata. RNA extraction was followed by reverse transcription into cDNA, which acted as the sequencing template. Repertoires were generated with immunoSEQ multiplex PCR, while TCRdb's copy carries only in-frame clones and drops some. The sample lists some 100,000 clones, about 54% occurring once. This sample's treatment: oral pan-JAK inhibitor, 5-10 mg twice daily. Sequencing used CD8+ T cells sorted from blood, obtained at week 4, from a patient treated with tofacitinib. All receptors come from a human donor with alopecia areata.

The V gene is TRBV2, the J gene TRBJ2-2; 8 bases match TRBD1. The CDR3 loop spans 16 amino acids. Germline trimming cut 3 bases from V and 1 base from J; bases unmatched to any gene: 4. Germline V CDR1 and CDR2: SNHLY, FYNNEI. The CDR3: CASSEEGQVNTGELFF. The CDR3 nucleotides are TGTGCCAGCAGTGAGGAGGGACAGGTGAACACCGGGGAGCTGTTTTTT.

J is TRBJ1-1 and V is TRBV30, with D hard to call. The CDR3 extends over 11 amino acids. Looked up from germline, CDR1 is GTSNPN and CDR2 is SVGIG (reference sequence). The V end lost 4 bases, the J end lost 0 bases, and 3 bases lay between the germline ends. CDR3 in DNA: TGTGCCTGGACCTTGAACACTGAAGCTTTCTTT. This encodes CAWTLNTEAFF.

The chain recombines TRBV28 with TRBJ2-3, with D perhaps matching TRBD2 (6 bases). This CDR3 contains 13 residues. Germline V gene sequence: CDR1 MDHEN, CDR2 SYDVKM. The V and J ends lost 7 bases and 1 base respectively, with 9 bases between them. CDR3 nucleotides: TGTGCCAGCAAGGAGGGGCGCACAGATACGCAGTATTTT. Its translation is CASKEGRTDTQYF. Combining the CDR3 with reference TRBV28 and TRBJ2-3 gives the whole variable domain DVKVTQSSRYLVKRTGEKVFLECVQDMDHENMFWYRQDPGLGLRLIYFSYDVKMKEKGDIPEGYSVSREKKERFSLILESASTNQTSMYLCASKEGRTDTQYFGPGTRLTVL.

Only a few counts were recorded for this clone. The gene calls are TRBV5-1 and TRBJ1-5; D perhaps matches TRBD1 (6 bases). The germline CDR1 and CDR2 sequences are SGHRS and YFSETQ. The length of the CDR3 is 14 residues. The V gene lost 0 bases and the J gene lost 8 bases, with 12 bases spanning the gap. CDR3 coding DNA: TGCGCCAGCAGCTTGGTGGGGGGCTTGGAGCCCCAGCATTTT. Residues: CASSLVGGLEPQHF.

The chain uses TRBV7-9 and TRBJ1-1; D not certain. The CDR3 runs 14 residues. Trimming took 3 bases from V and 8 from J, leaving 16 bases between them. Looked up from germline, CDR1 is SEHNR and CDR2 is FQNEAQ (reference sequence). CDR3 sequence (DNA): TGTGCCAGCAGCTTTCGAGAACGATCTAAGGAAGCTTTCTTT. Amino acids: CASSFRERSKEAFF.

This clone has just a few counts. The chain combines TRBV28 with TRBJ2-5; 8 bases fit TRBD1. The CDR3 covers 18 residues. Germline V gene sequence: CDR1 MDHEN, CDR2 SYDVKM. The trim removed 4 bases at V and 5 bases at J, leaving 18 bases unmatched. This CDR3 is CASSSIISGQGRLETQYF. The CDR3 DNA is TGTGCCAGCAGTTCAATTATCTCCGGACAGGGCCGCCTGGAGACCCAGTACTTC. Drawing the rest from reference TRBV28 and TRBJ2-5, the complete variable domain is DVKVTQSSRYLVKRTGEKVFLECVQDMDHENMFWYRQDPGLGLRLIYFSYDVKMKEKGDIPEGYSVSREKKERFSLILESASTNQTSMYLCASSSIISGQGRLETQYFGPGTRLLVL.

The chain couples TRBV7-9 to TRBJ1-1; D uncertain. The CDR3 is 14 amino acids. CDR1 and CDR2 (germline): SEHNR, FQNEAQ (reference sequence). Trimming left V 5 bases short and J 1 base short, with 11 bases between. The CDR3 loop reads CASSTRPGNTEAFF. The CDR3 nucleotides read TGTGCCAGCAGCACAAGACCTGGGAACACTGAAGCTTTCTTT.

As to this clone: Within the sample, other DNA sequences also encode this same CDR3. This rearrangement joins TRBV9 to TRBJ1-5, with unresolved D. CDR3 length: 15 amino acids. V shed 2 bases and J shed 0 bases, with 9 bases lying between them. CDR1 is SGDLS, CDR2 YYNGEE, per germline. The CDR3 bases are TGTGCCAGCAGCGTCGAAGGCCTTAGCAATCAGCCCCAGCATTTT. Its translation is CASSVEGLSNQPQHF.

This clone was recorded a few times. The same CDR3 arises from other DNA sequences in this sample as well. The gene calls are TRBV30 and TRBJ2-1; 7 nucleotides align to TRBD2. CDR1 and CDR2 (germline): GTSNPN, SVGIG (reference sequence). Trimming removed 5 bases from V and 0 bases from J; junction bases left unmatched: 4. The CDR3 length is 14 residues. The DNA of the CDR3 is TGTGCCTGGTCCGGGGGGAGCTCCTACAATGAGCAGTTCTTC. Amino acids: CAWSGGSSYNEQFF. The full variable domain, completed using reference TRBV30 and TRBJ2-1, is SQTIHQWPATLVQPVGSPLSLECTVEGTSNPNLYWYRQAAGRGLQLLFYSVGIGQISSEVPQNLSASRPQDRQFILSSKKLLLSDSGFYLCAWSGGSSYNEQFFGPGTRLTVL.